The 23 T cell receptor beta chains reported below all come from one sample, sequenced in a study of human T cells and chemical hapten exposure (dated by TCRdb to the early 2020s). Sample time point, as interpreted from the label and publication: patch test 3, about 24 weeks after DPC sensitization. The treatment or condition label corresponds to: therapeutic diphenylcyclopropenone sensitization with weekly scalp DPC. The library was produced with RACE. Sequencing relied on a NextSeq 500. TCRdb took the public reads, trimmed them with fastp at Q25, ran MiXCR for clone calling and kept in-frame beta chains. One record per CDR3 amino acid sequence lists the most common genes and DNA. Present in this sample are around 85,000 distinct CDR3 sequences, 10% to 15% of which were seen just once. About 5.7% of the sample goes to the ten largest clones. The starting material was whole blood, obtained in connection with sensitization to the hapten diphenylcyclopropenone (DPC). These TCRs come from a woman between 50 and 59 years old with alopecia areata. Some clones in this sample may be carry-over from other donors' samples.

This clonotype was detected many times. This chain connects TRBV19 to TRBJ1-4; TRBD1 aligns across 9 bases. Per germline, CDR1 LNHDA and CDR2 SQIVND (reference sequence). This CDR3 contains 15 residues. J was trimmed by 8 bases and V by 8 bases; bases with no gene match: 12. CDR3 sequence (DNA): TGTGCCAGTCGTCCCCCAGGACAGGGGAAGGAAAAACTGTTTTTT. As protein: CASRPPGQGKEKLFF.

This clonotype has only a few counts. This chain uses TRBV7-6 with TRBJ2-7; 12 bases are shared with TRBD2. The length of the CDR3 is 15 residues. Trimming removed 1 base from V and 9 bases from J; junction bases left unmatched: 7. Germline values: CDR1 SGHVS, CDR2 FNYEAQ. The CDR3 nucleotides are TGTGCCAGCAGCTTAGACCCGACTAGCGGGGGACGGCAGTACTTC. Protein sequence: CASSLDPTSGGRQYF.

There are many counts of this clonotype. The chain combines TRBV11-2 with TRBJ2-7, with a possible D match to TRBD1 (6 bases). The CDR3 length is 13 residues. Germline V gives CDR1 SGHAT, CDR2 FQNNGV. V gave up 3 bases and J gave up 3 bases, with 9 bases separating them. In DNA, the CDR3 is TGTGCCAGCAGCTTGGGGGCCGTCTACGAGCAGTACTTC. Its protein is CASSLGAVYEQYF.

This sequence joins TRBV30 and TRBJ2-4; D is tentatively TRBD1 or TRBD2 (5 bases each). The V gene lost 3 bases and the J gene lost 12 bases, with 12 bases spanning the gap. The CDR3 is made up of 11 amino acids. The germline V gene has CDR1 GTSNPN and CDR2 SVGIG (reference sequence). This chain's CDR3 is CAWRTGTTQYF. Written as DNA, the CDR3 is TGTGCCTGGAGAACCGGGACCACTCAGTACTTC.

This clonotype was detected many times. The V call is TRBV20-1, the J call TRBJ2-3; 9 bases match TRBD2. This CDR3 comprises 16 residues. Germline lookup yields CDR1 DFQATT and CDR2 SNEGSKA (reference sequence). The junction had 12 bases not matched to a gene; V was cut back by 6 bases and J by 2 bases. CDR3 in DNA: TGCAGTGCGCGCGGACTAGCGCAAACCGTCACAGATACGCAGTATTTT. Encoded protein: CSARGLAQTVTDTQYF.

This clonotype was counted a few times. This rearrangement joins TRBV6-5 to TRBJ2-5; D is perhaps TRBD1 (5 bases). Germline loops: CDR1 MNHEY, CDR2 SVGAGI. This CDR3 region has 15 residues. Between the trimmed V and J ends, which lost 6 bases and 5 bases, there was a span of 19 bases. Written as DNA, the CDR3 is TGTGCCAGCAGCCCGTCCCAGACAGTGGGGGAGACCCAGTACTTC. Translated, it gives CASSPSQTVGETQYF.

This clonotype was counted many times. This chain links TRBV20-1 with TRBJ2-1, with TRBD2 matching over 8 bases. Germline CDR1 reads DFQATT; CDR2 reads SNEGSKA (reference sequence). V was clipped by 0 bases and J by 4 bases; unmatched bases: 5. The CDR3 covers 15 residues. This CDR3 reads CSARDLTSGYNEQFF. Written as DNA, the CDR3 is TGCAGTGCTAGAGATCTCACTAGCGGTTACAATGAGCAGTTCTTC.

This clonotype was counted between two and nine times. The rearrangement joins TRBV6-2 or TRBV6-3 to TRBJ2-5; D remains unclear. Trimming removed 6 bases at V and 3 bases at J, with 20 bases between. From germline, CDR1 is MNHEY and CDR2 SVGEGT. This CDR3 spans 16 amino acids. In DNA, the CDR3 is TGTGCCAGCAGACCCCTGGTGGACCTAGGAGAAGAGACCCAGTACTTC. It specifies CASRPLVDLGEETQYF.

This chain uses TRBV29-1 with TRBJ1-1; the match to TRBD1 covers 8 bases. This CDR3 region has 13 residues. Trimming took 6 bases from V and 0 from J; bases not matched to a gene: 3. Looked up from germline, CDR1 is SQVTM and CDR2 is ANQGSEA. The CDR3 spells CSVSTGVNTEAFF. CDR3 coding DNA: TGCAGCGTGTCGACAGGGGTGAACACTGAAGCTTTCTTT.

This chain connects TRBV19 to TRBJ2-2; D might be TRBD1 or TRBD2, each matching 6 bases. CDR1 is LNHDA, CDR2 SQIVND, per germline (reference sequence). The CDR3 is 14 amino acids. The V end lost 4 bases, the J end lost 3 bases, and 9 bases lay between the germline ends. The CDR3 nucleotides read TGTGCCAGTAGTACCGGGGGCCACACCGGGGAGCTGTTTTTT. It is translated as CASSTGGHTGELFF.

This clonotype was found many times. The rearrangement joins TRBV7-8 to TRBJ1-6; D uncertain. This CDR3 contains 14 residues. V was shortened by 2 bases and J by 9 bases, with 11 bases between the two germline ends. CDR1 is SGHVS and CDR2 is FQNEAQ in the germline V gene. CDR3 in amino acids: CASSLQGWGSPLHF. The CDR3 coding sequence is TGTGCCAGCAGCTTACAAGGGTGGGGTTCACCCCTCCACTTT.

CDR3 DNA: TGCAGTGCAACCTCAGGCGAATCCTATGGCTACACCTTC. Encoded protein: CSATSGESYGYTF. This chain joins TRBV20-1 and TRBJ1-2; D ambiguous. The CDR3 totals 13 residues. V dropped 6 bases and J dropped 4 bases, with 15 bases sitting between them. Per the germline V gene, CDR1 is DFQATT and CDR2 is SNEGSKA (reference sequence).

This clonotype was counted at least ten times. V and J are TRBV29-1 and TRBJ1-1, with TRBD1 as a possible D gene (6 bases). The CDR3 is 11 residues long. Trimming took 4 bases from V and 6 from J, leaving 9 bases between them. CDR1 SQVTM and CDR2 ANQGSEA come from the germline V gene. The CDR3 region has the DNA TGCAGCGTTGTGAGGGGGTCTGAAGCTTTCTTT. This translates into CSVVRGSEAFF.

V is TRBV5-1 and J is TRBJ1-1; possible D gene TRBD1, 5 bases. Per the germline V gene, CDR1 is SGHRS and CDR2 is YFSETQ. Trimming cost V 5 bases and J 3 bases, with 14 bases left between them. The length of the CDR3 is 14 residues. Here the CDR3 DNA reads TGCGCCAGCAGTGGGGGGACGGCGGACACTGAAGCTTTCTTT. It yields the protein CASSGGTADTEAFF.

The chain carries TRBV6-1 and TRBJ2-1; possible D gene TRBD2, 5 bases. V dropped 4 bases and J dropped 4 bases, with 14 bases sitting between them. This CDR3 spans 15 amino acids. Germline CDR1 reads MNHNS; CDR2 reads SASEGT. CDR3 nucleotide sequence: TGTGCCAGCAGTGTTGACCCAGCGGAGTACAATGAGCAGTTCTTC. Amino acids: CASSVDPAEYNEQFF.

This chain joins TRBV20-1 and TRBJ2-1; 13 nucleotides align to TRBD2. The CDR3 extends over 15 amino acids. The germline V gene has CDR1 DFQATT and CDR2 SNEGSKA (reference sequence). V lost 6 bases, J lost 5 bases, and 7 bases stayed unmatched. CDR3 sequence (DNA): TGCAGTGCAGAACCCGGGACTAGCGGGGACAATGAGCAGTTCTTC. This encodes CSAEPGTSGDNEQFF.

This clonotype was found many times. The chain recombines TRBV25-1 with TRBJ1-6; TRBD1 matches 7 bases. V gave up 6 bases and J gave up 15 bases; unmatched junction bases: 14. The CDR3 is made up of 14 amino acids. Germline loops: CDR1 MGHDK, CDR2 SYGVNS. CDR3 nucleotides: TGTGCCAGCAGCCCAAGGGGGGGACAGCTTAACCTCCACTTT. Its translation is CASSPRGGQLNLHF.

This clonotype has at least ten counts. The chain links TRBV11-2 to TRBJ2-5; TRBD1 matches at 7 bases. Germline CDR1 reads SGHAT; CDR2 reads FQNNGV. The J segment lost 1 base and the V segment lost 7 bases, leaving 9 bases of the junction unmatched. This CDR3 has 15 residues. The CDR3: CASTLEGTVQETQYF. CDR3 coding DNA: TGTGCCAGCACCCTTGAGGGGACAGTCCAAGAGACCCAGTACTTC.

This chain joins TRBV20-1 and TRBJ1-2, with 8 bases fitting TRBD1. J was trimmed by 4 bases and V by 1 base; bases with no gene match: 2. From germline, CDR1 is DFQATT and CDR2 SNEGSKA (reference sequence). The CDR3 contains 13 residues. The CDR3 spells CSARVGQGYGYTF. Written as DNA, the CDR3 is TGCAGTGCTAGAGTCGGACAGGGCTATGGCTACACCTTC.

This clonotype was found many times. The J gene is TRBJ1-1, the V gene TRBV7-2; D ambiguous. Germline V CDR1 and CDR2: SGHTA, FQGNSA. Trimming left V 3 bases short and J 3 bases short, with 8 bases between. The CDR3 has 13 residues. The CDR3 coding sequence is TGTGCCAGCAGCTTGCAGGTGGACACTGAAGCTTTCTTT. Its protein product is CASSLQVDTEAFF.

V is TRBV20-1 and J is TRBJ2-7; TRBD2 agrees at 7 bases. The CDR3 is made up of 12 amino acids. V gave up 6 bases and J gave up 2 bases; unmatched junction bases: 4. Germline V gene lookup returns CDR1 DFQATT and CDR2 SNEGSKA (reference sequence). This CDR3 reads CSATRGAYEQYF. The DNA for the CDR3 is TGCAGTGCCACCCGGGGGGCCTACGAGCAGTACTTC.

The rearrangement joins TRBV15 to TRBJ2-7, with TRBD2 matching 8 bases. The CDR3 length is 19 residues. CDR1 is LNHNV and CDR2 is YYDKDF in the germline V gene (reference sequence). The J segment lost 0 bases and the V segment lost 0 bases, leaving 13 bases of the junction unmatched. CDR3 sequence (DNA): TGTGCCACCAGCAGAGATCCGAATGTCGGGACTAGTCTCTCCTACGAGCAGTACTTC. It translates to CATSRDPNVGTSLSYEQYF. Full variable domain (remainder filled in from reference TRBV15 and TRBJ2-7): DAMVIQNPRYQVTQFGKPVTLSCSQTLNHNVMYWYQQKSSQAPKLLFHYYDKDFNNEADTPDNFQSRRPNTSFCFLDIRSPGLGDTAMYLCATSRDPNVGTSLSYEQYFGPGTRLTVT.

This chain joins TRBV27 and TRBJ2-1; 13 bases line up with TRBD2. Trimming removed 7 bases from V and 6 bases from J; junction bases left unmatched: 12. Germline loops: CDR1 MNHEY, CDR2 SMNVEV (reference sequence). The CDR3 loop spans 17 amino acids. Here the CDR3 DNA reads TGTGCCAGCACCTACACCGGGGGACTAGCGGGAATCAATGAGCAGTTCTTC. Translation gives CASTYTGGLAGINEQFF.